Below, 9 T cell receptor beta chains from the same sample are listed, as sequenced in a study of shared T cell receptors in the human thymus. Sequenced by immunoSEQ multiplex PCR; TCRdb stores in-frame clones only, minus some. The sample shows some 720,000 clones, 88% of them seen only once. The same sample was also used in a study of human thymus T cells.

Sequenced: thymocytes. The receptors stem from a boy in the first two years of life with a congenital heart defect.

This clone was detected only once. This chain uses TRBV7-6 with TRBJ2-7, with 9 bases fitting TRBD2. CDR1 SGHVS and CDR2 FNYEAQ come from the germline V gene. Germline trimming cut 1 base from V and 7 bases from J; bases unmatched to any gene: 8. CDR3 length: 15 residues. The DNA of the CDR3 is TGTGCCAGCAGCTTAGTGGGTAGCGGGAGTAGGGAGCAGTACTTC. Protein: CASSLVGSGSREQYF.

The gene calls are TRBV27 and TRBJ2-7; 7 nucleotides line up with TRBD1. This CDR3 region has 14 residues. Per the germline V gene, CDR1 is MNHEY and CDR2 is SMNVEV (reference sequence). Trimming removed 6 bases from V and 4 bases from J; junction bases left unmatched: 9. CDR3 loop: CASRRQGKVYEQYF. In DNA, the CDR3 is TGTGCCAGCAGACGACAGGGAAAGGTGTACGAGCAGTACTTC.

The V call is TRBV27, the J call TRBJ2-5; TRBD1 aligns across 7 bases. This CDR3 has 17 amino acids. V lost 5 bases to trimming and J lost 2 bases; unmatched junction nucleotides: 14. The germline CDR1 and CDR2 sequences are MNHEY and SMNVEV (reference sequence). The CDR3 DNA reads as TGTGCCAGCAGTCCCACGCATCCGGGACAGTCTCAAGAGACCCAGTACTTC. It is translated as CASSPTHPGQSQETQYF.

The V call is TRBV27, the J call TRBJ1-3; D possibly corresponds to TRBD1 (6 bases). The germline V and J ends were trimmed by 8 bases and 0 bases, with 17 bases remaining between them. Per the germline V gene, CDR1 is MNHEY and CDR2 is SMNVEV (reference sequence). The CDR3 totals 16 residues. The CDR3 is CASRSGTPFSGNTIYF. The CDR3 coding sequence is TGTGCCAGCCGGAGCGGGACACCGTTCTCTGGAAACACCATATATTTT.

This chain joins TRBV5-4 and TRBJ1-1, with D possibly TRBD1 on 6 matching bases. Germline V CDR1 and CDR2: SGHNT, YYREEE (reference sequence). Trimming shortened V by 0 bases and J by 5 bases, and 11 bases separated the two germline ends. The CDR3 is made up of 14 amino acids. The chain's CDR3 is CASSLEKQGTEAFF. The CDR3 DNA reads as TGTGCCAGCAGCTTGGAGAAACAGGGAACTGAAGCTTTCTTT.

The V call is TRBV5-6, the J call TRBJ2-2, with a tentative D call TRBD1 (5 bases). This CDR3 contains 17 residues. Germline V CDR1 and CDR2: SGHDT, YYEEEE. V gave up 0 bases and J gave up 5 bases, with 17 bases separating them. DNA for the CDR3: TGTGCCAGCAGCTTGGGCGGTGGGCAGGGATGGACCGGGGAGCTGTTTTTT. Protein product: CASSLGGGQGWTGELFF.

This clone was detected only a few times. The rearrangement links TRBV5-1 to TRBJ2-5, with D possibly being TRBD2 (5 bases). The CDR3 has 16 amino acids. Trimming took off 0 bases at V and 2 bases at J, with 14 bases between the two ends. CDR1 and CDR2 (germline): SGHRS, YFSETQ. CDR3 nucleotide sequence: TGCGCCAGCAGCTTGGCCTTCGACTACCAACAAGAGACCCAGTACTTC. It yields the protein CASSLAFDYQQETQYF.

This CDR3 is CASSDGVGVTEAFF. In nucleotides, the CDR3 is TGTGCCAGCAGTGACGGAGTAGGGGTCACTGAAGCTTTCTTT. The chain couples TRBV25-1 to TRBJ1-1, with a tentative D call TRBD1 (5 bases). The CDR3 contains 14 residues. The V and J ends lost 3 bases and 4 bases respectively, with 12 bases between them. CDR1 and CDR2 (germline): MGHDK, SYGVNS.

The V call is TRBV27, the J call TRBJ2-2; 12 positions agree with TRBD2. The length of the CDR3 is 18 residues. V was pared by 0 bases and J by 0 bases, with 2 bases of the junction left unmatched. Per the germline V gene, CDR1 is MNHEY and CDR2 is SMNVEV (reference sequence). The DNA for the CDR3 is TGTGCCAGCAGTTTATCACCTAGCGGGAGGGCGAACACCGGGGAGCTGTTTTTT. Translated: CASSLSPSGRANTGELFF.